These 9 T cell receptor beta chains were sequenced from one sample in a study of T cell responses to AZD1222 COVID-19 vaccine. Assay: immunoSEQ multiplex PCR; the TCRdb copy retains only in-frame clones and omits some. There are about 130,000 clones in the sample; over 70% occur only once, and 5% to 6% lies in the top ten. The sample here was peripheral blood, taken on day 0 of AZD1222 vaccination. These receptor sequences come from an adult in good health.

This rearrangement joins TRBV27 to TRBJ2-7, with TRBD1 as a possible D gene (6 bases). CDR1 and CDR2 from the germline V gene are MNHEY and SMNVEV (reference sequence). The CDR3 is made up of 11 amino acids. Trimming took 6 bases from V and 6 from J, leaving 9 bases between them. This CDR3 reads CASSRGGEQYF. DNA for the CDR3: TGTGCCAGCAGCAGAGGGGGCGAGCAGTACTTC.

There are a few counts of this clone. CDR3 bases: TGTGCCAGCAGCTGGGGGGGCACCAACTATGGCTACACCTTC. This sequence encodes CASSWGGTNYGYTF. The rearrangement uses TRBV11-1 and TRBJ1-2, with D tentatively TRBD1 (6 bases). CDR1 SGHAT and CDR2 FQDESV come from the germline V gene (reference sequence). V was clipped by 4 bases and J by 2 bases, with 11 bases between them. The CDR3 is made up of 14 amino acids.

CDR3 sequence (DNA): TGTGCCAGCTCGCTCCTCTCCTACGAGCAGTACTTC. This encodes CASSLLSYEQYF. The rearrangement links TRBV18 to TRBJ2-7; D gene uncertain. CDR3 length: 12 amino acids. Germline V lookup: CDR1 KGHSH, CDR2 LQKENI. V lost 6 bases and J lost 0, with 6 bases in between. Complete variable domain (other parts from reference TRBV18 and TRBJ2-7): NAGVMQNPRHLVRRRGQEARLRCSPMKGHSHVYWYRQLPEEGLKFMVYLQKENIIDESGMPKERFSAEFPKEGPSILRIQQVVRGDSAAYFCASSLLSYEQYFGPGTRLTVT.

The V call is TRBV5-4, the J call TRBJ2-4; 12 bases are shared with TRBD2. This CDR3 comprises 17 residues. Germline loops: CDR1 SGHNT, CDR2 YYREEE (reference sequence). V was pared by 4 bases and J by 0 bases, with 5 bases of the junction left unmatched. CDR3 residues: CASSDGLAGIAKNIQYF. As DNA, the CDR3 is TGTGCCAGCAGCGATGGACTAGCGGGGATAGCCAAAAACATTCAGTACTTC.

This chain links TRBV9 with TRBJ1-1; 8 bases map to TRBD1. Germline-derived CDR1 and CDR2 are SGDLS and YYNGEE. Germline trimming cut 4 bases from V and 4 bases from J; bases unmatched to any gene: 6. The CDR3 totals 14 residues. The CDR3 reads CASSPETGGTEAFF. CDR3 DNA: TGTGCCAGCAGCCCAGAAACAGGGGGCACTGAAGCTTTCTTT.

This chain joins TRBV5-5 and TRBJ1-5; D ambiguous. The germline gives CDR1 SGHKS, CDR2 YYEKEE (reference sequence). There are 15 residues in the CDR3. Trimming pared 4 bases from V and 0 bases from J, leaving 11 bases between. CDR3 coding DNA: TGTGCCAGCAGCCCCGAGGACGGTAGCAATCAGCCCCAGCATTTT. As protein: CASSPEDGSNQPQHF.

The CDR3 protein is CASSVAAFAEAFF. CDR3 nucleotides: TGTGCCAGCAGCGTAGCTGCGTTCGCTGAAGCTTTCTTT. The gene calls are TRBV9 and TRBJ1-1; D remains unclear. V lost 0 bases and J 6 bases, leaving 9 bases between the germline ends. The CDR3 is 13 residues long. Per the germline V gene, CDR1 is SGDLS and CDR2 is YYNGEE.

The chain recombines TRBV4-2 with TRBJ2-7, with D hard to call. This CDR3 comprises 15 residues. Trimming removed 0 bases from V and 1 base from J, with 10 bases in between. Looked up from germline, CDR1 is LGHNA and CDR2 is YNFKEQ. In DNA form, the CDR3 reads TGTGCCAGCAGCCAAGAACGGATGCCTTCCTACGAGCAGTACTTC. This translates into CASSQERMPSYEQYF.

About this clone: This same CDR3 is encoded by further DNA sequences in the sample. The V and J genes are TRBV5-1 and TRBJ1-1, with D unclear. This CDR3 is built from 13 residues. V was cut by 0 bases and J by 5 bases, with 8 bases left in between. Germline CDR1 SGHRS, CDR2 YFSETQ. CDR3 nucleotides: TGCGCCAGCAGCTTGGCCGGGGAGACTGAAGCTTTCTTT. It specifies CASSLAGETEAFF.